This TCR beta chain was identified in a study of T cell responses to AZD1222 COVID-19 vaccine. Whole-study findings and limits: Clonal diversity was possibly underestimated; the donors were predominantly white British and more often female. Two doses of AZD1222 preceded a rise in Spike-specific TCR breadth and depth. Repertoire collection took place solely once the T cell response had peaked. The study reported that nearly half of spike-specific TCRs target unmutated variant regions.

Comments on this clone: Its antigen is still unknown.

Method: immunoSEQ multiplex PCR; TCRdb's copy keeps in-frame clones and lacks some. The sample records 150,000 to 200,000 clones, 80% to 95% being singletons. J was trimmed by 5 bases and V by 1 base; bases with no gene match: 7. The germline V gene has CDR1 LNHNV and CDR2 YYDKDF (reference sequence). The CDR3 runs to 16 residues. The sequence derives from an adult in good health. This specimen was peripheral blood, taken on day 0 of AZD1222 vaccination. The chain joins TRBV15 to TRBJ2-3, with TRBD2 identical over 9 bases. This chain's CDR3 is CATSRGGAGGEDTQYF. CDR3 bases: TGTGCCACCAGCAGAGGTGGAGCGGGAGGAGAAGATACGCAGTATTTT.